The next 10 T cell receptor beta chains were all read from a single sample in a study of shared clonotypes between healthy human individuals. TCRdb's table, derived via immunoSEQ multiplex PCR, lists solely in-frame clones and lacks some. The profile shows approximately 250,000 clones, approximately 70% of them singletons. Sequencing was carried out using memory CD4+ T cells sorted from blood. Subset indicated: CD45RA-negative fraction. Receptor source: a man aged 25-45 years in good health.

This chain joins TRBV25-1 and TRBJ2-3; D gene ambiguous. CDR3 size: 14 residues. Germline assignment: CDR1 MGHDK and CDR2 SYGVNS. Trimming shortened V by 5 bases and J by 2 bases, and 11 bases separated the two germline ends. As DNA, the CDR3 is TGTGCCAGCAGTCCCTTAGACAACACAGATACGCAGTATTTT. Translating it yields CASSPLDNTDTQYF. The full variable domain, rest sourced from reference TRBV25-1 and TRBJ2-3, is EADIYQTPRYLVIGTGKKITLECSQTMGHDKMYWYQQDPGMELHLIHYSYGVNSTEKGDLSSESTVSRIRTEHFPLTLESARPSHTSQYLCASSPLDNTDTQYFGPGTRLTVL.

The rearrangement joins TRBV13 to TRBJ2-3; 9 nucleotides align to TRBD2. The germline gives CDR1 PRHDT, CDR2 FYEKMQ (reference sequence). The CDR3 is 15 residues long. V shed 3 bases and J 8 bases; nucleotides not matched to a gene: 9. CDR3 DNA: TGTGCCAGCAGCTTGTTTGCGGGAGGGACGGGTACGCAGTATTTT. The encoded protein is CASSLFAGGTGTQYF.

The count of this clone is one. The chain recombines TRBV30 with TRBJ2-5; 9 bases are a match to TRBD1. The ends lost 5 bases at V and 4 bases at J; junction bases unmatched: 11. From germline, CDR1 is GTSNPN and CDR2 SVGIG (reference sequence). This CDR3 is 15 amino acids long. CDR3 nucleotide sequence: TGTGCCTGGGGAAGGGGACAGGGCGGGGGAGAGACCCAGTACTTC. It codes for CAWGRGQGGGETQYF.

On this clone itself: A far larger clone differs by one base, so this is likely a read error. Within the sample, other DNA sequences also encode this same CDR3. The chain joins TRBV28 to TRBJ2-7; D not resolved. This CDR3 is built from 11 residues. V was clipped by 2 bases and J by 4 bases, with 3 bases between them. Germline loops: CDR1 MDHEN, CDR2 SYDVKM. The CDR3: CASSLHYEQYF. CDR3 bases: TGTGCCAGCAGTTTACATTACGAGCAGTACTTC.

The V gene is TRBV5-1, the J gene TRBJ2-5; 10 bases map to TRBD1. The germline CDR1 and CDR2 sequences are SGHRS and YFSETQ. V lost 0 bases to trimming and J lost 5 bases; unmatched junction nucleotides: 4. CDR3 size: 15 residues. CDR3 bases: TGCGCCAGCAGCTTGGGGACAGGGGGTGTTGAGACCCAGTACTTC. Encoded protein: CASSLGTGGVETQYF.

In the case of this clone: Different DNA sequences within this sample yield the same CDR3. J is TRBJ2-1 and V is TRBV7-6; D uncertain. Trimming cost V 5 bases and J 3 bases, with 11 bases left between them. The CDR3 contains 14 residues. The germline V gene has CDR1 SGHVS and CDR2 FNYEAQ. The CDR3: CASSPSRVYNEQFF. As DNA, the CDR3 is TGTGCCAGCAGCCCGAGCCGCGTCTACAATGAGCAGTTCTTC.

V is TRBV19 and J is TRBJ1-2; 8 bases are shared with TRBD1. The CDR3 totals 13 residues. The J segment lost 7 bases and the V segment lost 6 bases, leaving 7 bases of the junction unmatched. Germline values: CDR1 LNHDA, CDR2 SQIVND (reference sequence). The CDR3 DNA sequence: TGTGCCAGTAGGCCGCCAGGGGGCTTTGGCTACACCTTC. Its protein is CASRPPGGFGYTF. The full variable domain, completed using reference TRBV19 and TRBJ1-2, is DGGITQSPKYLFRKEGQNVTLSCEQNLNHDAMYWYRQDPGQGLRLIYYSQIVNDFQKGDIAEGYSVSREKKESFPLTVTSAQKNPTAFYLCASRPPGGFGYTFGSGTRLTVV.

This clone was seen once. This chain links TRBV6-5 with TRBJ1-2; no definite D call. This CDR3 is 14 amino acids long. The germline CDR1 and CDR2 sequences are MNHEY and SVGAGI. V was shortened by 4 bases and J by 5 bases, with 14 bases between the two germline ends. The CDR3 coding sequence is TGTGCCAGCAGTTCCGGCAAAGGTGGATATGGCTACACCTTC. Protein: CASSSGKGGYGYTF.

This clone was seen once. This rearrangement joins TRBV2 to TRBJ2-7; D is ambiguous. Germline CDR1 SNHLY, CDR2 FYNNEI. V shed 4 bases and J shed 3 bases, with 7 bases lying between them. The CDR3 consists of 12 residues. In DNA, the CDR3 is TGTGCCAGCAGTGTCCTTATCTACGAGCAGTACTTC. This encodes CASSVLIYEQYF.

The rearrangement uses TRBV18 and TRBJ1-1, with a possible D match to TRBD1 (5 bases). The CDR3 consists of 14 residues. Trimming removed 2 bases from V and 3 bases from J, with 10 bases in between. From germline, CDR1 is KGHSH and CDR2 LQKENI. The CDR3 sequence is CASSPVGADTEAFF. CDR3 nucleotides: TGTGCCAGCTCACCAGTAGGGGCGGACACTGAAGCTTTCTTT.